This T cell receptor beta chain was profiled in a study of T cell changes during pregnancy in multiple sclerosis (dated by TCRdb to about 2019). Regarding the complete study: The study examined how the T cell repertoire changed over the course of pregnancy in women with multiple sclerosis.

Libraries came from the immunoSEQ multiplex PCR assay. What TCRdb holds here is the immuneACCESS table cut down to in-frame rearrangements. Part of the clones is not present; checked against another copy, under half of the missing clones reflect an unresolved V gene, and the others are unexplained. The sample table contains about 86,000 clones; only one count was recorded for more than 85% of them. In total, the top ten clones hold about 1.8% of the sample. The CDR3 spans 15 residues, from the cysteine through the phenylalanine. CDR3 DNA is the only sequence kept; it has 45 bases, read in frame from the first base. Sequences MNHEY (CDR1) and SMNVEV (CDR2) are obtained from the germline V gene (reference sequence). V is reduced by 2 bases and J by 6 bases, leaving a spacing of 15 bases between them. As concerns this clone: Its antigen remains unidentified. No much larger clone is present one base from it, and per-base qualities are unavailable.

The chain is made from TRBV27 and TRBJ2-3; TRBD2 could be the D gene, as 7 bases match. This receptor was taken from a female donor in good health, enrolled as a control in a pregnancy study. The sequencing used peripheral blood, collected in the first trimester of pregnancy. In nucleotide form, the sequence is TGTGCCAGCAGTTTAATGCGGGGGCTCGGGGATACGCAGTATTTT. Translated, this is CASSLMRGLGDTQYF.